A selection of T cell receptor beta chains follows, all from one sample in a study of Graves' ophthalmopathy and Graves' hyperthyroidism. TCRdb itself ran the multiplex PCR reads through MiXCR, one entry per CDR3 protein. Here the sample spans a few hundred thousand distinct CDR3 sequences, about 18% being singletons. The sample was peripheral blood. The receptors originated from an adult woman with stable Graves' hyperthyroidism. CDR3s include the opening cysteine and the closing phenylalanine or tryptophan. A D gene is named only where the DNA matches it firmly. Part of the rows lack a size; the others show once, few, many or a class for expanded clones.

CASSPPVSDGRNTEAFF	TGTGCCAGCTCACCACCAGTTTCCGACGGAAGGAACACTGAAGCTTTCTTT	TRBV18	TRBJ1-1	once	.
CASSPGTSGTQETQYF	TGTGCCAGCAGCCCCGGGACTAGCGGTACGCAAGAGACCCAGTACTTC	TRBV11-1	TRBJ2-5	many	TRBD2
CASSLVGGLGANYGYTF	TGTGCCAGCAGTTTAGTGGGGGGGCTTGGAGCTAACTATGGCTACACCTTC	TRBV12-3/TRBV12-4	TRBJ1-2	.	.
CASSQLWLPSTGNTIYF	TGCGCCAGCAGCCAGCTCTGGCTCCCCTCCACTGGAAACACCATATATTTT	TRBV4-1	TRBJ1-3	many	.
CASSQAWAGVDEQYF	TGCGCCAGCAGCCAAGCATGGGCTGGGGTTGACGAGCAGTACTTC	TRBV4-3	TRBJ2-7	once	.
CAWSAGGRGSEQYF	TGTGCCTGGAGCGCCGGTGGGAGGGGATCCGAGCAGTACTTC	TRBV30	TRBJ2-7	.	TRBD2
CASSFQTFRTSTYEQYF	TGTGCCAGCAGTTTCCAGACGTTCCGGACTAGCACCTACGAGCAGTACTTC	TRBV28	TRBJ2-7	many	TRBD2
CASSLKGRKETQYF	TGTGCCAGCAGCTTAAAGGGACGTAAAGAGACCCAGTACTTC	TRBV7-2	TRBJ2-5	many	.
CAARRGTSQETQYF	TGTGCCGCCCGGAGGGGCACCAGCCAAGAGACCCAGTACTTC	TRBV2	TRBJ2-5	many	.
CASSIVGRDTEAFF	TGTGCCAGTAGTATAGTCGGCAGAGACACTGAAGCTTTCTTT	TRBV19	TRBJ1-1	.	.
CASSLGSGFVFKKTQYF	TGTGCCAGCAGCTTGGGCTCAGGGTTCGTTTTCAAAAAGACCCAGTACTTC	TRBV5-8	TRBJ2-5	.	.
CSVVSQLSYEQYF	TGCAGCGTTGTTAGTCAGCTCTCCTACGAGCAGTACTTC	TRBV29-1	TRBJ2-7	few	.
CSVSRDRPPTYEQYF	TGCAGCGTTTCACGGGATCGGCCTCCTACCTACGAGCAGTACTTC	TRBV29-1	TRBJ2-7	many	.
CASSPRLAAKTGELFF	TGTGCCAGCAGCCCTCGACTAGCGGCTAAAACCGGGGAGCTGTTTTTT	TRBV4-2	TRBJ2-2	.	TRBD2
CASSLGTSGRLGETQYF	TGTGCCAGCAGCTTAGGGACTAGCGGGAGGCTTGGAGAGACCCAGTACTTC	TRBV7-2	TRBJ2-5	many	TRBD2
CSVAPSGVSTDTQYF	TGCAGCGTTGCTCCTAGCGGGGTTAGCACAGATACGCAGTATTTT	TRBV29-1	TRBJ2-3	.	TRBD2
CASSINSPLHF	TGTGCCAGCAGTATTAATTCACCCCTCCACTTT	TRBV12-3/TRBV12-4	TRBJ1-6	many	.
CASSLGELFF	TGTGCCAGCAGCTTAGGGGAGCTGTTTTTT	TRBV7-9	TRBJ2-2	many	.
CASSNRVREQYF	TGTGCCAGCAGTAACAGGGTTCGCGAGCAGTACTTC	TRBV12-3/TRBV12-4	TRBJ2-7	many	.
CASSQTRNTEAFF	TGCGCCAGCAGCCAGACAAGGAACACTGAAGCTTTCTTT	TRBV4-3	TRBJ1-1	many	.
CASSYHMGLAAREQYF	TGTGCCAGCAGTTACCATATGGGACTAGCAGCGAGGGAGCAGTACTTC	TRBV6-5	TRBJ2-7	.	TRBD2
CASSHKVLTGELFF	TGTGCCAGCAGTCATAAAGTCCTCACCGGGGAGCTGTTTTTT	TRBV28	TRBJ2-2	many	.